This TCR beta chain was documented in a study of monozygotic twins with inflammatory bowel disease. Note on this clonotype: What it binds is unknown.

Study results and caveats: Twin concordance left repertoire similarity unchanged, with limited power a possible explanation for this lack of difference.

TCRdb re-called the 5' RACE reads; one entry per CDR3 protein, DNA not given. This sample contains some 200,000 distinct CDR3 sequences. One blood sample of roughly 2.5 ml was taken from each donor. This receptor was taken from a human donor with ulcerative colitis or Crohn's disease, or a healthy co-twin of an affected twin (not recorded which). Sample: blood.

CDR3 loop: CASSRRSSGTTPDTQYF. This chain connects TRBV11-2 to TRBJ2-3; the TCRdb call, TRBD1, lacks DNA for checking. The CDR3 length is 17 residues. The germline CDR1 and CDR2 sequences are SGHAT and FQNNGV.